The present T cell receptor beta chain was sequenced within a study of T cell changes during pregnancy in multiple sclerosis. Sequencing used immunoSEQ multiplex PCR; TCRdb keeps in-frame clones, though not all of them. This table holds tens of thousands of clones, about 88% found once. V was clipped by 1 base and J by 2 bases, with 6 bases between them. CDR1 and CDR2 (germline): SQVTM, ANQGSEA. The CDR3 spans 12 residues. The chain joins TRBV29-1 to TRBJ2-7, with D possibly TRBD2 on 6 matching bases. The sequence was collected from a female donor with multiple sclerosis, enrolled in a pregnancy study. The specimen comprised CD4+ T cells from peripheral blood mononuclear cells, sampled after pregnancy. The CDR3 bases are TGCAGCGTTGAAGGCGGGACCTACGAGCAGTACTTC. This encodes CSVEGGTYEQYF.